This TCR beta chain was documented in a study of blood T cell repertoires in COVID-19. Germline-derived CDR1 and CDR2 are SQVTM and ANQGSEA. With V trimmed by 6 bases and J by 2 bases, 7 bases remained unmatched. The CDR3 loop spans 15 amino acids. In the original analysis: Amplifying reference gene primers gave estimates of nucleated cell counts. Method: immunoSEQ multiplex PCR; TCRdb's copy keeps in-frame clones and lacks some. V and J calls and clone size follow that table, whereas D and trimming were derived from the DNA. In the table there are hundreds of thousands of clones, roughly 80% of which are singletons.

The specimen was peripheral blood. The sequence came from a woman in her fifties or sixties with active or convalescent COVID-19. The rearrangement links TRBV29-1 to TRBJ2-3, with 11 bases lining up with TRBD2. CDR3 bases: TGCAGCGTCGTCAATAGCGGGGGGGCCACAGATACGCAGTATTTT. Protein sequence: CSVVNSGGATDTQYF.